The sequence of this TCR beta chain was determined in a study of shared clonotypes between healthy human individuals. Turning to this clone: What it binds is not known.

Study-wide points: Measured sharing among donors was expected to vary with sequencing depth.

Germline V gene sequence: CDR1 SEHNR, CDR2 FQNEAQ (reference sequence). This CDR3 is built from 16 residues. Unmatched junction bases numbered 11, after V lost 4 bases and J lost 3 bases. TCRdb's table, derived via immunoSEQ multiplex PCR, lists solely in-frame clones and lacks some. The sample lists about 690,000 clones; roughly 91% were seen once. Adults of Caucasian background living in Nashville, Tennessee made up all donors. V usage is TRBV7-9 and J usage is TRBJ2-7; TRBD2 matches at 8 bases. This sequence originates from a man aged 18 to 30 in good health. Some clones in this sample may be carry-over from other donors' samples. The sample comprised memory CD8+ T cells from PBMCs. Subset specified: CD45RO+ cells pooled with CCR7-negative TemRA cells. For the CDR3, the DNA is TGTGCCAGCAGCTCTATAGGGCCTAGCGGGTTCTACGAGCAGTACTTC. This gives the protein CASSSIGPSGFYEQYF.